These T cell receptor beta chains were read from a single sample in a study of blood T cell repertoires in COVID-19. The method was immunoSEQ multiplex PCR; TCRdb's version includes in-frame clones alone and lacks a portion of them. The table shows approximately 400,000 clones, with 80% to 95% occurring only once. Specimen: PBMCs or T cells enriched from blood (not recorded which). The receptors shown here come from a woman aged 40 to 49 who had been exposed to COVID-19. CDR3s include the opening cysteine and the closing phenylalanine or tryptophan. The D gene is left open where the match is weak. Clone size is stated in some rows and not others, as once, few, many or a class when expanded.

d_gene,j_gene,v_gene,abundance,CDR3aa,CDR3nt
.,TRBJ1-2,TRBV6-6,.,CASSATDNYGYTF,TGTGCCAGCAGCGCTACAGATAACTATGGCTACACCTTC
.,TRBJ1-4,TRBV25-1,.,CASSELGRPTTNEKLFF,TGTGCCAGCAGTGAATTGGGCCGGCCGACAACTAATGAAAAACTGTTTTTT
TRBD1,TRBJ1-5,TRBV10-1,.,CASTIRQGAFDNQPQHF,TGCGCCAGCACCATCAGACAGGGGGCATTTGATAATCAGCCCCAGCATTTT
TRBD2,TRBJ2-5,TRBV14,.,CASSLISGNPLQTQYF,TGTGCCAGCAGCCTCATTAGCGGGAACCCTTTGCAGACCCAGTACTTC
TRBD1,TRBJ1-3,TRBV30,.,CARDEPGQLTGNTIYF,TGTGCCAGAGACGAACCGGGACAGCTTACTGGAAACACCATATATTTT
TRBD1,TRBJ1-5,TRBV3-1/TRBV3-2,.,CASSQDRGPNQPQHF,TGTGCCAGCAGCCAGGACAGGGGTCCCAATCAGCCCCAGCATTTT
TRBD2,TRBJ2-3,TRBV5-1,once,CASSLASGGRDTQYF,TGCGCCAGCAGCTTGGCTAGCGGGGGGAGGGATACGCAGTATTTT
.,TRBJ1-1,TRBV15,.,CATSRGAEWNTEAFF,TGTGCCACCAGCAGGGGGGCAGAGTGGAACACTGAAGCTTTCTTT
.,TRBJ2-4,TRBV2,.,CASRQQGDIQYF,TGTGCCAGCAGACAACAGGGCGACATTCAGTACTTC
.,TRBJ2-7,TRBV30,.,CAWSVGQSSYEQYF,TGTGCCTGGAGTGTTGGGCAGAGCTCCTACGAGCAGTACTTC
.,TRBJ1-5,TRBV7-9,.,CASSLGTGNGNQPQHF,TGTGCCAGCAGCTTAGGGACGGGGAATGGCAATCAGCCCCAGCATTTT
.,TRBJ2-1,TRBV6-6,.,CATAGTYNEQFF,TGTGCCACCGCGGGGACCTACAATGAGCAGTTCTTC
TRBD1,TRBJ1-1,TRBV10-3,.,CAISPDRVNTEAFF,TGTGCCATCAGTCCGGACAGGGTGAACACTGAAGCTTTCTTT
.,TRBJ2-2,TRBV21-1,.,CASSKGARGGADKKDTGELFF,TGTGCCAGCAGCAAAGGAGCCCGCGGGGGGGCCGATAAAAAAGACACCGGGGAGCTGTTTTTT
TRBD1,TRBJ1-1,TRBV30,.,CAWSVNRGYNTEAFF,TGTGCCTGGAGTGTAAACAGGGGTTACAACACTGAAGCTTTCTTT
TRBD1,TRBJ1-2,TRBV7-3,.,CASSPEPARGYGYTF,TGTGCCAGCAGCCCAGAACCCGCCAGGGGGTATGGCTACACCTTC
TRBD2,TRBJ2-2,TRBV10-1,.,CASSEGLAGVTGELFF,TGCGCCAGCAGTGAGGGACTAGCGGGAGTCACCGGGGAGCTGTTTTTT
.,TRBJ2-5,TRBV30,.,CAWMGGRAETQYF,TGTGCCTGGATGGGAGGTAGGGCAGAGACCCAGTACTTC
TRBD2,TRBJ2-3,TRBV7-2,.,CASSPRTSGTDTQYF,TGTGCCAGCAGCCCCCGTACTAGCGGGACAGATACGCAGTATTTT
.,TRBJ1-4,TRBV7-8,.,CASSLGIGGNEKLFF,TGTGCCAGCAGCTTAGGGATCGGGGGTAATGAAAAACTGTTTTTT
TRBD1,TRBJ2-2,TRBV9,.,CASSPADKGARTGELFF,TGTGCCAGCAGCCCGGCGGACAAGGGGGCGCGGACCGGGGAGCTGTTTTTT
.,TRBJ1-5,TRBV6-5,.,CASSYRAGNQPQHF,TGTGCCAGCAGTTACAGGGCAGGGAATCAGCCCCAGCATTTT
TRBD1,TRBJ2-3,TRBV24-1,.,CATSDDRGRTDTQYF,TGTGCCACCAGTGATGACAGGGGGCGGACAGATACGCAGTATTTT
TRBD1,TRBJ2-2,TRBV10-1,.,CASSDLGTGKTGELFF,TGCGCCAGCAGTGATTTAGGGACAGGGAAAACCGGGGAGCTGTTTTTT
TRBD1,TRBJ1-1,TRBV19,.,CASSIMRRGGEWDTEAFF,TGTGCCAGTAGTATAATGAGGAGAGGGGGCGAATGGGACACTGAAGCTTTCTTT
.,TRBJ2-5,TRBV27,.,CASSTGGRETQYF,TGTGCCAGCAGTACCGGGGGGCGAGAGACCCAGTACTTC
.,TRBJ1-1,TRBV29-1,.,CSVARVFNTEAFF,TGCAGCGTCGCCAGGGTTTTTAACACTGAAGCTTTCTTT
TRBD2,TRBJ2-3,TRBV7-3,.,CASSSGLAGGTDTQYF,TGTGCCAGCAGCTCGGGACTAGCGGGAGGCACAGATACGCAGTATTTT
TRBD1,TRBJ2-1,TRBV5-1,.,CASSRGQFNEQFF,TGCGCCAGCAGCAGGGGGCAATTCAATGAGCAGTTCTTC
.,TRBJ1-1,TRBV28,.,CASSYIDSEAFF,TGTGCCAGCAGTTATATAGATTCTGAAGCTTTCTTT
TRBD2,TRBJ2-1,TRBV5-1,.,CASSFDTSGGVRNEQFF,TGCGCCAGCAGCTTCGATACTAGCGGGGGGGTTAGGAATGAGCAGTTCTTC
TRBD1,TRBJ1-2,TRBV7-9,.,CASSGTGNYGYTF,TGTGCCAGCAGCGGGACAGGCAACTATGGCTACACCTTC
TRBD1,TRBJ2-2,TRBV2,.,CASSPDRGEAGELFF,TGTGCCAGCAGTCCCGACAGGGGCGAGGCCGGGGAGCTGTTTTTT
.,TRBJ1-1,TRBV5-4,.,CASSLVGGGGTEAFF,TGTGCCAGCAGTCTTGTGGGGGGAGGCGGCACTGAAGCTTTCTTT
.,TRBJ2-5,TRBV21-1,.,CASSKALDSVGQETQYF,TGTGCCAGCAGCAAAGCGCTGGACAGCGTAGGACAAGAGACCCAGTACTTC
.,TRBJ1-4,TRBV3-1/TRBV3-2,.,CASSQGEAKLFF,TGTGCCAGCAGCCAAGGAGAGGCAAAACTGTTTTTT
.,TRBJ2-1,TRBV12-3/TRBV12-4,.,CASSFGGGGEQFF,TGTGCCAGCAGTTTCGGGGGAGGCGGTGAGCAGTTCTTC
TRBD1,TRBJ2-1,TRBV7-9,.,CASSPGQYYNEQFF,TGTGCCAGCAGCCCGGGACAGTACTACAATGAGCAGTTCTTC
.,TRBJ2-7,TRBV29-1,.,CSVVTGPNEQYF,TGCAGCGTTGTAACAGGGCCCAACGAGCAGTACTTC
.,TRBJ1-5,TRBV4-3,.,CASSQDFRQYSNQPQHF,TGCGCCAGCAGCCAAGATTTTCGACAGTATAGCAATCAGCCCCAGCATTTT
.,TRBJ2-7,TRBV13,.,CASSLYRVANEQYF,TGTGCCAGCAGCTTATATCGGGTCGCGAACGAGCAGTACTTC
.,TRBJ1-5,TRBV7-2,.,CASSLGSQLGRPQHF,TGTGCCAGCAGCTTAGGGTCCCAACTAGGCCGGCCCCAGCATTTT
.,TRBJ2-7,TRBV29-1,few,CSVENRDYEQYF,TGCAGCGTTGAGAACAGGGACTACGAGCAGTACTTC
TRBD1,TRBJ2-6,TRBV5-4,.,CASSSGQGTGANVLTF,TGTGCCAGCAGCAGCGGACAGGGGACTGGGGCCAACGTCCTGACTTTC
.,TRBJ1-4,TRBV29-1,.,CSVEMGADEKLFF,TGCAGCGTTGAAATGGGGGCCGATGAAAAACTGTTTTTT
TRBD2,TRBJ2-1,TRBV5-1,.,CASSEGLTYNEQFF,TGCGCCAGCAGCGAGGGACTAACCTACAATGAGCAGTTCTTC
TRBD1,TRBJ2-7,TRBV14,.,CASSPVLGGASYEQYF,TGTGCCAGCAGCCCCGTGTTAGGGGGCGCTTCCTACGAGCAGTACTTC
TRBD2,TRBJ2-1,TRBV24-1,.,CATGYPGGNEQFF,TGTGCCACAGGGTACCCGGGGGGCAATGAGCAGTTCTTC